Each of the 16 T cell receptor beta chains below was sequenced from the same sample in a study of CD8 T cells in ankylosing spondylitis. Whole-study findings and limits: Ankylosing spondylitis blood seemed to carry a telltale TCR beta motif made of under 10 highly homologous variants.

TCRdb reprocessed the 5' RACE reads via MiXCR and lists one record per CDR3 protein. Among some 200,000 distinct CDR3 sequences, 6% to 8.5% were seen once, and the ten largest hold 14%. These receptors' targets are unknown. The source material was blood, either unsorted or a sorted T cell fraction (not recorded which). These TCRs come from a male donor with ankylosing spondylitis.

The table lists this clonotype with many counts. CDR3 sequence reads: CASSLDRTSGNTIYF. DNA for the CDR3: TGTGCCAGCAGCTTGGACAGGACATCTGGAAACACCATATATTTT. V gene TRBV5-5 combines with J gene TRBJ1-3; TRBD1 is a possible D gene (5 bases). Germline V lookup: CDR1 SGHKS, CDR2 YYEKEE (reference sequence). This CDR3 has 15 amino acids. With 0 bases removed from V and 1 base from J, the gap between germline ends came to 8 bases. Filled out from reference TRBV5-5 and TRBJ1-3, the complete variable domain reads DAGVTQSPTHLIKTRGQQVTLRCSPISGHKSVSWYQQVLGQGPQFIFQYYEKEERGRGNFPDRFSARQFPNYSSELNVNALLLGDSALYLCASSLDRTSGNTIYFGEGSWLTVV.

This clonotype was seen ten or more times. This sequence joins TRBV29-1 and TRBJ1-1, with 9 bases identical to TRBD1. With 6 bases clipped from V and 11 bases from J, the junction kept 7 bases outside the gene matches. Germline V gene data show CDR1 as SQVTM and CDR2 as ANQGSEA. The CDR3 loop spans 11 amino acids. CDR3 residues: CSVGDRADAFF. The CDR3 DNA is TGCAGCGTAGGGGACAGGGCGGATGCTTTCTTT.

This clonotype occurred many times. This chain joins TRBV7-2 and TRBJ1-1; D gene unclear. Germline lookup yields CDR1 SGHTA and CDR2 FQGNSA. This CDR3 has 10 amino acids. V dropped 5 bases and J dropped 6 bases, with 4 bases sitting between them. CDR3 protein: CASSQSEAFF. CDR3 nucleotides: TGTGCCAGCAGCCAATCTGAAGCTTTCTTT.

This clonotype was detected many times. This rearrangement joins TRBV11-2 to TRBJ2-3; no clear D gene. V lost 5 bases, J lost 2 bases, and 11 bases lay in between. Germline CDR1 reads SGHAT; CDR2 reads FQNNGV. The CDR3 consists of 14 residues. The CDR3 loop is CASSVGPYTDTQYF. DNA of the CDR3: TGTGCCAGCAGCGTAGGTCCCTACACAGATACGCAGTATTTT.

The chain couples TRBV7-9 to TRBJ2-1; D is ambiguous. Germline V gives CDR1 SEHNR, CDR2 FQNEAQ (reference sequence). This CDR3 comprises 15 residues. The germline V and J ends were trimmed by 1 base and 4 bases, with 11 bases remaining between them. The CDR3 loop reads CASSLGRRLYNEQFF. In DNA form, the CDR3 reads TGTGCCAGCAGCTTAGGCAGGAGACTGTACAATGAGCAGTTCTTC.

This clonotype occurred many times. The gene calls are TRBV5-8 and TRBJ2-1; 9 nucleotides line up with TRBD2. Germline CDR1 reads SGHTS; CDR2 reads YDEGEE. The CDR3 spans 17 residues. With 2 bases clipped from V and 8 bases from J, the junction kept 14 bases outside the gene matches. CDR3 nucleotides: TGTGCCAGCAGCTTTCAGCGGGAGGATCCAACCGGCGATGAGCAGTTCTTC. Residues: CASSFQREDPTGDEQFF.

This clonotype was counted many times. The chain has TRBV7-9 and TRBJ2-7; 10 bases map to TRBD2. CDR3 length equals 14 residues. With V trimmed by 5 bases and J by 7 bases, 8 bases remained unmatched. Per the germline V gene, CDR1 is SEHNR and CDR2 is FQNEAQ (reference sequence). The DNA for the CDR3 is TGTGCCAGCAGCCCTCCGGTAGCGGGAGGAGAGCAGTACTTC. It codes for CASSPPVAGGEQYF.

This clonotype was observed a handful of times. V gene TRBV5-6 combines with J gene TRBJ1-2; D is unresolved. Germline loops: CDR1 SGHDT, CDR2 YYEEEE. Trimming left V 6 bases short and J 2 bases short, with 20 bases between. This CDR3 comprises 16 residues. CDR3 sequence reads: CASIKLVDGRNYGYTF. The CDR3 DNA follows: TGTGCCAGCATCAAGCTTGTCGACGGTAGGAACTATGGCTACACCTTC.

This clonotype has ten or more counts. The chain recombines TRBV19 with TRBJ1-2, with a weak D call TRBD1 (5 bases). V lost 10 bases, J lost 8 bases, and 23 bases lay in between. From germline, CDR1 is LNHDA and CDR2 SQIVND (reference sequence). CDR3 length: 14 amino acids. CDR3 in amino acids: CATWSWDGARGYTF. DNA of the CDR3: TGTGCCACCTGGAGCTGGGACGGAGCTAGGGGCTACACCTTC.

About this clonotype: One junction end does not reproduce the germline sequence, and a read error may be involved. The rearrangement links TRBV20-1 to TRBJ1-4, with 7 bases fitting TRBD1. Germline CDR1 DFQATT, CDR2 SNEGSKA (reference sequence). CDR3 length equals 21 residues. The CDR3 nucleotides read TGCTGTGCTAGAGATGCTGGGACAGTTTGGACTACTATTTCAACTAATGAAAAACTGTTTTTT. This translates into CCARDAGTVWTTISTNEKLFF.

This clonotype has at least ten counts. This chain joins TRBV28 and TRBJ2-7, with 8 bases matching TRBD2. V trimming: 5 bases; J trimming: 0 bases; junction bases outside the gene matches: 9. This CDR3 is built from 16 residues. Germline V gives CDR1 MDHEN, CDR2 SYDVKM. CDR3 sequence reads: CASSVPSGRYSYEQYF. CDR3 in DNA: TGTGCCAGCAGTGTTCCTAGCGGGCGTTACTCCTACGAGCAGTACTTC.

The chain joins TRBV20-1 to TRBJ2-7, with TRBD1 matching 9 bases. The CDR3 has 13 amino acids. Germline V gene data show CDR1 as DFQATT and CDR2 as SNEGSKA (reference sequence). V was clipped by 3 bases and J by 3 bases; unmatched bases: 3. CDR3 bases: TGCAGTGCTAGGGGACAGGGAGTCTACGAGCAGTACTTC. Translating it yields CSARGQGVYEQYF.

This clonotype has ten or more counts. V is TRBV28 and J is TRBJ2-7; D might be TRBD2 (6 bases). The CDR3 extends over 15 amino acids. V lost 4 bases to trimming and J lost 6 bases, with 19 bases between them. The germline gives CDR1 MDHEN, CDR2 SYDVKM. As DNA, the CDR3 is TGTGCCAGCAGTTCCCTCGAGGGAGGAACGTTCGAGCAGTACTTC. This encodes CASSSLEGGTFEQYF.

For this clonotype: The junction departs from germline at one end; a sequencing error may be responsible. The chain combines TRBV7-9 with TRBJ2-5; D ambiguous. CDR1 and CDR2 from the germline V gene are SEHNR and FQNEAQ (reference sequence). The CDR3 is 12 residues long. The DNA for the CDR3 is TGTGCCAGCAGCTTCGGTCCGCAGACCCCGTACTTC. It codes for CASSFGPQTPYF.

CDR3 sequence (DNA): TGTGCCAGTAGCCAGGGTCTTCCCTCCTACGAGCAGTACTTC. It encodes CASSQGLPSYEQYF. The V gene is TRBV19, the J gene TRBJ2-7; a weak D match, TRBD1 (5 bases). Trimming stripped 6 bases from V and 0 bases from J, with 12 bases between. The CDR3 spans 14 residues. From germline, CDR1 is LNHDA and CDR2 SQIVND (reference sequence). The variable domain in full, completed from reference TRBV19 and TRBJ2-7, reads DGGITQSPKYLFRKEGQNVTLSCEQNLNHDAMYWYRQDPGQGLRLIYYSQIVNDFQKGDIAEGYSVSREKKESFPLTVTSAQKNPTAFYLCASSQGLPSYEQYFGPGTRLTVT.

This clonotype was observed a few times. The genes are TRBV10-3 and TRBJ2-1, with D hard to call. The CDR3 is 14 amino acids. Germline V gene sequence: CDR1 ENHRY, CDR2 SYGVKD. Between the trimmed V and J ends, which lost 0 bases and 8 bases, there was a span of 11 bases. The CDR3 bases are TGTGCCATCAGTGAGTCGAACGGTAAGGATGAGCAGTTCTTC. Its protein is CAISESNGKDEQFF.